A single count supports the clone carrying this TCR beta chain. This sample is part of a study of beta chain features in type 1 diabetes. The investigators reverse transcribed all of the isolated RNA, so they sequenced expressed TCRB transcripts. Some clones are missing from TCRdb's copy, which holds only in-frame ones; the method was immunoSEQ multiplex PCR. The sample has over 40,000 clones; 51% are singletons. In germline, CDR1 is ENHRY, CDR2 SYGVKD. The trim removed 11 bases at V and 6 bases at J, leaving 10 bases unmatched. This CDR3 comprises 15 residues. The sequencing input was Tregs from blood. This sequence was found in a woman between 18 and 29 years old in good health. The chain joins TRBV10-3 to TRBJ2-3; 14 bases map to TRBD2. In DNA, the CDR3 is TGTGCCTCGGAAGAGGGACTAGCGGGAGTGGATACGCAGTATTTT. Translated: CASEEGLAGVDTQYF.